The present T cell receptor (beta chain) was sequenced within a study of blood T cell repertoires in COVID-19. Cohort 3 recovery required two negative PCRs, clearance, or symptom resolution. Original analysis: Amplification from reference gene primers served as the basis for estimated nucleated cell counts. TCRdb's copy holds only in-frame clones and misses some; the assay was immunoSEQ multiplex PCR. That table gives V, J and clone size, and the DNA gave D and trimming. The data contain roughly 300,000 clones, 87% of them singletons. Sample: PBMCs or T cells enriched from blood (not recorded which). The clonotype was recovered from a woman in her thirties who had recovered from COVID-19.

The CDR3 nucleotides are TGTGCCACCAGTGACCTCTACGAGCAGTACTTC. This translates into CATSDLYEQYF. V and J are TRBV24-1 and TRBJ2-7; no definite D call. Germline V lookup: CDR1 KGHDR, CDR2 SFDVKD. The CDR3 is 11 amino acids. V was clipped by 4 bases and J by 3 bases, with 3 bases between them.